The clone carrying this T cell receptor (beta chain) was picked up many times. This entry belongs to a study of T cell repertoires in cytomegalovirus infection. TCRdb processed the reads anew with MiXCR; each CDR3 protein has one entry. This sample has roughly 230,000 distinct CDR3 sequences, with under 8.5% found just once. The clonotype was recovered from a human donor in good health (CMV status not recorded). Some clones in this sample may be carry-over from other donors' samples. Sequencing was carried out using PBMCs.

The CDR3 sequence is CASSPGADRANVLTF. The CDR3 DNA follows: TGTGCCAGCAGCCCGGGGGCCGATCGGGCCAACGTCCTGACTTTC. This chain uses TRBV7-9 with TRBJ2-6, with D perhaps assigned TRBD1 or TRBD2 (6 bases each). Germline lookup yields CDR1 SEHNR and CDR2 FQNEAQ (reference sequence). The CDR3 runs 15 residues. Trimming shortened V by 5 bases and J by 5 bases, and 13 bases separated the two germline ends.